A selection of T cell receptor beta chains follows, all from one sample in a study of shared T cell receptors in the human thymus. Sequencing used immunoSEQ multiplex PCR; TCRdb keeps in-frame clones, though not all of them. This table has approximately 760,000 clones, approximately 85% appearing once. These same records also appear under a second study, on human thymus T cells.

Sequencing used thymocytes. The receptor set was obtained from a girl in the first two years of life with a congenital heart defect. CDR3s include the opening cysteine and the closing phenylalanine or tryptophan. Fields, in order: J gene, V gene, D gene, clone size, CDR3 protein, CDR3 DNA. The D gene is left open where the match is weak. Rows may omit the clone size; those that give it use once, few, many or a size class.

>TRBJ1-2|TRBV2|.|.
CASGHPGTGGPSNYGYTF
TGTGCCAGCGGCCACCCCGGGACGGGGGGGCCGTCTAACTATGGCTACACCTTC
>TRBJ1-4|TRBV30|.|.
CAWRSPEKLFF
TGTGCCTGGAGGAGTCCGGAAAAACTGTTTTTT
>TRBJ1-2|TRBV6-6|.|.
CASSPGGTLLVYGYTF
TGTGCCAGCAGTCCCGGGGGGACCCTTTTAGTGTATGGCTACACCTTC
>TRBJ1-5|TRBV6-1|TRBD1|.
CASSPGTVNQPQHF
TGTGCCAGCAGCCCCGGGACAGTTAATCAGCCCCAGCATTTT
>TRBJ1-2|TRBV7-9|.|once
CASGNTQLSYGYTF
TGTGCCAGCGGAAACACACAGTTGTCCTATGGCTACACCTTC
>TRBJ1-4|TRBV5-5|TRBD1|.
CASSPDRSREKLFF
TGTGCCAGCAGCCCGGACAGGAGTCGGGAAAAACTGTTTTTT
>TRBJ1-2|TRBV4-3|.|.
CASSPQVSDYGYTF
TGCGCCAGCAGCCCCCAGGTTTCCGACTATGGCTACACCTTC
>TRBJ1-2|TRBV6-1|.|.
CASSVTGSSGYTF
TGTGCCAGCAGTGTAACAGGGTCCAGTGGCTACACCTTC
>TRBJ1-2|TRBV29-1|.|.
CSVEDSSRQDPPEYGYTF
TGCAGCGTTGAAGATAGTTCCAGACAGGACCCTCCGGAATATGGCTACACCTTC
>TRBJ2-7|TRBV10-2|TRBD1|.
CASTHRDRDSYEQYF
TGCGCCAGCACACACCGGGACAGGGACTCCTACGAGCAGTACTTC
>TRBJ1-6|TRBV28|TRBD1|.
CASRHSNRGQPPLHF
TGTGCCAGCAGACACTCCAACAGGGGGCAGCCGCCCCTCCACTTT
>TRBJ2-6|TRBV5-4|.|.
CASSKLGAGANVLTF
TGTGCCAGCAGCAAACTAGGAGCTGGGGCCAACGTCCTGACTTTC
>TRBJ2-7|TRBV7-3|.|.
CASSLSQGNEQYF
TGTGCCAGCAGCTTAAGCCAGGGCAACGAGCAGTACTTC
>TRBJ2-1|TRBV6-5|.|.
CASRTDRRVNEQFF
TGTGCCAGCAGAACAGACAGGCGGGTAAATGAGCAGTTCTTC
>TRBJ2-1|TRBV7-6|TRBD2|.
CASSCRLAGAHNEQFF
TGTGCCAGCAGCTGCCGACTAGCGGGGGCTCACAATGAGCAGTTCTTC
>TRBJ1-4|TRBV2|.|few
CATDIRGKAEKLFF
TGTGCCACCGATATTCGAGGAAAAGCGGAAAAACTGTTTTTT
>TRBJ1-6|TRBV28|.|.
CASSFEGGSSPLHF
TGTGCCAGCAGTTTTGAAGGGGGAAGTTCCCCCCTCCACTTT
>TRBJ2-3|TRBV9|TRBD2|.
CASSVDLAGGQHTQYF
TGTGCCAGCAGCGTAGATCTAGCGGGGGGACAACATACGCAGTATTTT
>TRBJ2-5|TRBV29-1|TRBD1|few
CSVEQGQETQYF
TGCAGCGTGGAACAGGGGCAAGAGACCCAGTACTTC
>TRBJ1-5|TRBV18|TRBD1|.
CASSPPGQLFNQPQHF
TGTGCCAGCTCACCACCGGGACAGCTGTTCAATCAGCCCCAGCATTTT
>TRBJ1-1|TRBV27|TRBD1|.
CASSKDRGPSTEAFF
TGTGCCAGCAGCAAGGACAGGGGGCCATCAACTGAAGCTTTCTTT
>TRBJ1-4|TRBV7-9|TRBD1|once
CASSPKGTGTIEKLFF
TGTGCCAGCAGCCCCAAGGGGACAGGGACGATTGAAAAACTGTTTTTT
>TRBJ2-5|TRBV25-1|.|.
CASSGGDQAVQETQYF
TGTGCCAGCAGTGGGGGGGACCAAGCTGTGCAAGAGACCCAGTACTTC
>TRBJ1-2|TRBV5-5|.|.
CASSLPGGQRGYTF
TGTGCCAGCAGCCTCCCGGGGGGGCAACGTGGCTACACCTTC
>TRBJ2-7|TRBV7-8|TRBD1|.
CASSLVGDRASYEQYF
TGTGCCAGCAGCTTAGTTGGGGACAGAGCCTCCTACGAGCAGTACTTC
>TRBJ2-7|TRBV7-9|.|.
CASSFRGEQYF
TGTGCCAGCAGCTTTAGGGGCGAGCAGTACTTC
>TRBJ1-5|TRBV2|.|.
CASSEETGNQPQHF
TGTGCCAGCAGTGAAGAGACAGGCAATCAGCCCCAGCATTTT
>TRBJ1-2|TRBV18|TRBD1|.
CASSPKRDSYGYTF
TGTGCCAGCTCACCAAAGAGGGACAGCTATGGCTACACCTTC
>TRBJ2-1|TRBV7-9|TRBD2|.
CASSFTSGGAGTYNEQFF
TGTGCCAGCAGCTTTACTAGCGGGGGGGCCGGAACCTACAATGAGCAGTTCTTC
>TRBJ2-2|TRBV5-1|.|.
CASERTGTGELFF
TGCGCCAGCGAACGTACTGGCACCGGGGAGCTGTTTTTT
>TRBJ2-7|TRBV5-1|.|.
CASSLDGAGIDFYEQYF
TGCGCCAGCAGCTTGGACGGGGCGGGAATTGATTTCTACGAGCAGTACTTC
>TRBJ1-4|TRBV7-6|.|.
CASSSPRVANEKLFF
TGTGCCAGCAGCTCCCCGAGAGTAGCTAATGAAAAACTGTTTTTT
>TRBJ1-6|TRBV19|TRBD1|.
CASSMPPDRGSPLHF
TGTGCCAGTAGTATGCCCCCCGACAGGGGTTCACCCCTCCACTTT
>TRBJ1-1|TRBV7-2|.|.
CASSLPVLNTEAFF
TGTGCCAGCAGCTTACCAGTCTTGAACACTGAAGCTTTCTTT
>TRBJ2-5|TRBV28|.|.
CASGDSYQETQYF
TGTGCCAGCGGAGACAGTTACCAAGAGACCCAGTACTTC
>TRBJ2-2|TRBV7-8|.|.
CASSPRLGLTNTGELFF
TGTGCCAGCAGTCCCCGTCTGGGGCTTACGAACACCGGGGAGCTGTTTTTT
>TRBJ2-7|TRBV2|.|.
CASSAEPLVYEQYF
TGTGCCAGCAGTGCCGAGCCACTAGTGTACGAGCAGTACTTC
>TRBJ2-7|TRBV5-1|TRBD1|.
CASSLPDRFYEQYF
TGCGCCAGCAGCTTGCCGGACAGGTTCTACGAGCAGTACTTC
>TRBJ2-1|TRBV7-2|TRBD2|.
CASSPWTSGGANEQFF
TGTGCCAGCAGCCCATGGACTAGCGGGGGGGCAAATGAGCAGTTCTTC
>TRBJ1-2|TRBV28|TRBD1|.
CASRSRGQGYTF
TGTGCCAGCAGGTCCAGGGGGCAAGGCTACACCTTC
>TRBJ1-4|TRBV27|.|.
CASSSEGEWEKLFF
TGTGCCAGCAGTAGTGAGGGGGAGTGGGAAAAACTGTTTTTT
>TRBJ1-2|TRBV6-1|.|.
CASSQRRGYGYTF
TGTGCCAGCAGCCAACGGCGAGGCTATGGCTACACCTTC
>TRBJ2-6|TRBV6-1|.|.
CASSEARGGQSIRANVLTF
TGTGCCAGCAGTGAAGCGAGGGGTGGACAGTCCATTAGGGCCAACGTCCTGACTTTC
>TRBJ2-3|TRBV7-9|.|few
CASSHTSQQGPSTDTQYF
TGTGCCAGCAGCCACACTTCCCAACAGGGACCCAGCACAGATACGCAGTATTTT
>TRBJ1-5|TRBV27|.|.
CASSGCGGQPQHF
TGTGCCAGCTCAGGGTGCGGCGGTCAGCCCCAGCATTTT
>TRBJ1-3|TRBV7-6|TRBD1|.
CASSPDVWDRGNTIYF
TGTGCCAGCAGCCCGGATGTCTGGGACAGGGGAAACACCATATATTTT